The present T cell receptor (beta chain) was sequenced within a study of OX40 agonist ivuxolimab in advanced cancers. The wider study: Ivuxolimab, an agonist antibody against OX40 (CD134), was given to patients. Participants could have had prior anti-PD-1, anti-PD-L1 or anti-CTLA-4 therapy, and approximately 40% had some. Partial responses occurred in Three dose-escalation patients, one with hepatocellular carcinoma and two with cutaneous melanoma.

TCRdb's copy holds only in-frame clones and misses some; the assay was immunoSEQ multiplex PCR. The repertoire holds roughly 75,000 clones, with about 88% as singletons. This CDR3 contains 14 residues. Germline CDR1 SGHAT, CDR2 FQNNGV. The J gene is TRBJ2-5, the V gene TRBV11-2, with 7 bases aligning to TRBD1. The DNA end favors TRBJ2-7, so the J call may be wrong. The TCR sequence derives from an adult with an advanced solid tumor such as melanoma, head and neck, liver or kidney cancer. The input for sequencing was CD4+ or CD8+ T cells sorted from blood, taken in a trial of the OX40 agonist ivuxolimab. In nucleotides, the CDR3 is TGTGCCAGCAGCTTAGGGCAGGGGGCCTACGAGCAGTACTTC. Amino acid sequence: CASSLGQGAYEQYF.